These 19 T cell receptor beta chains originate from one sample sequenced in a study of esophageal squamous cell carcinoma under preoperative chemotherapy. A single record per CDR3 protein comes from TCRdb applying MiXCR to the PCR reads. The data hold about 30,000 distinct CDR3 sequences, with less than 55% observed a single time. The time point was: before preoperative PTX-NDP chemotherapy. Sampling took place from a patient given preoperative chemotherapy. The receptors here all came from a human donor with esophageal squamous cell carcinoma. The donor label of this sample is uncertain.

This clonotype was seen a few times. The gene calls are TRBV14 and TRBJ2-1; D is ambiguous. CDR3 size: 13 residues. From germline, CDR1 is SGHDN and CDR2 FVKESK. Trimming stripped 1 base from V and 10 bases from J, with 11 bases between. In DNA, the CDR3 is TGTGCCAGCAGCCAAGTAGCATCCTACGAGCAGTTCTTC. Its translation: CASSQVASYEQFF.

This clonotype was counted once. At one boundary the junction diverges from the germline segment, which might be a read error. The V and J genes are TRBV6-5 and TRBJ2-2; TRBD2 might be the D (6 bases). The V gene's germline CDR1 is MNHEY and CDR2 SVGAGI. The CDR3 consists of 15 residues. The CDR3 bases are TGTGCCAGCAGTTACTGGGCTAGCGATACCGAGGAGCAGTTTTTT. Translating gives CASSYWASDTEEQFF.

Turning to this clonotype: One end of the junction fails to match germline, which may point to a read error. This chain joins TRBV7-2 and TRBJ2-5; no clear D gene. The CDR3 runs 12 residues. From germline, CDR1 is SGHTA and CDR2 FQGNSA. The CDR3 region is CASGRVPETQYF. The CDR3 coding sequence is TGTGCCAGCGGCCGAGTCCCAGAGACGCAGTACTTC.

This clonotype was observed at least ten times. The chain joins TRBV11-2 to TRBJ2-1; D might be TRBD2 (5 bases). Near its end, the DNA agrees better with TRBJ2-7, so the J call may be wrong. The CDR3 covers 17 residues. Germline loops: CDR1 SGHAT, CDR2 FQNNGV. The CDR3 spells CASSLANPGYHPYEQYF. Written as DNA, the CDR3 is TGTGCCAGCAGCTTAGCGAACCCGGGGTATCACCCCTACGAGCAGTACTTC.

This clonotype qualifies as large (0.1 to 1%). This chain uses TRBV7-2 with TRBJ2-6; 7 bases map to TRBD1. J was trimmed by 2 bases and V by 4 bases; bases with no gene match: 2. CDR1 SGHTA and CDR2 FQGNSA come from the germline V gene. The CDR3 covers 15 residues. In nucleotides, the CDR3 is TGTGCCAGCAGCTCCGACAGGGCTGGGGCCAACGTCCTGACTTTC. The encoded protein is CASSSDRAGANVLTF.

CDR3 sequence: CASTHDGTGTYEQYF. CDR3 coding DNA: TGTGCCAGCACTCATGATGGGACAGGGACCTACGAGCAGTACTTC. The chain carries TRBV12-3 or TRBV12-4 and TRBJ2-7; 9 bases match TRBD1. This CDR3 contains 15 residues. After removal of 7 bases from V and 2 bases from J, the junction contained 9 bases not matched to a gene.

With respect to this clonotype: The missing conserved phenylalanine or tryptophan at the end of this CDR3 makes a read error likely. The chain employs TRBV4-2 and TRBJ2-5; D is tentatively TRBD1 or TRBD2 (5 bases each). The CDR3 is made up of 16 amino acids. Deletions cut 0 bases from V and 5 bases from J, with 16 bases between. Germline CDR1 reads LGHNA; CDR2 reads YNFKEQ. The CDR3 here is CASSQDPGLDWETQYS. The CDR3, as DNA: TGTGCCAGCAGCCAAGATCCGGGGCTAGATTGGGAGACCCAGTACTCC.

This chain uses TRBV6-1 with TRBJ2-1, with 9 bases identical to TRBD1. V dropped 7 bases and J dropped 2; count of bases not matched to a gene: 6. Per the germline V gene, CDR1 is MNHNS and CDR2 is SASEGT. This CDR3 comprises 15 residues. Written as DNA, the CDR3 is TGTGCCAGCAAACCGGGACAGGGAACCTACAATGAGCAGTTCTTC. Its translation is CASKPGQGTYNEQFF.

This clonotype was observed at least ten times. This chain connects TRBV4-1 to TRBJ2-1, with TRBD1 identical over 7 bases. This CDR3 is built from 14 residues. The V and J ends lost 1 base and 8 bases, in that order; junction bases with no gene match: 5. Looked up from germline, CDR1 is MGHRA and CDR2 is YSYEKL. The CDR3 here is CASSQGQGWDEQFF. CDR3 bases: TGCGCCAGCAGCCAAGGACAGGGTTGGGATGAGCAGTTCTTC.

With respect to this clonotype: The germline gene is not matched at one end of the junction; a read error may be the cause. The rearrangement links TRBV7-2 to TRBJ2-3, with D possibly matching TRBD2 (6 bases). Germline V gene data show CDR1 as SGHTA and CDR2 as FQGNSA. This CDR3 region has 15 residues. The CDR3 spells CATSYPAGLWETQYF. The CDR3 coding sequence is TGTGCCACCAGCTACCCCGCGGGATTGTGGGAGACCCAGTATTTT.

The V call is TRBV14, the J call TRBJ2-1; D gene unclear. This CDR3 comprises 12 residues. Deletions cut 0 bases from V and 10 bases from J, with 7 bases between. CDR1 SGHDN and CDR2 FVKESK come from the germline V gene. This CDR3 reads CASSQDRMEQFF. The CDR3 nucleotides read TGTGCCAGCAGCCAAGATCGGATGGAGCAGTTCTTC.

The rearrangement uses TRBV3-1 and TRBJ2-5, with 10 nucleotides matching TRBD2. The CDR3 totals 15 residues. J was trimmed by 11 bases and V by 5 bases; bases with no gene match: 14. CDR1 and CDR2 from the germline V gene are LGHDT and YNNKEL (reference sequence). The CDR3, as DNA: TGTGCCAGCAGCGATCCACTAGCGGGGTTTCTAGAGCAGTACTTC. Its translation is CASSDPLAGFLEQYF.

Comments on this clonotype: One end of the junction does not line up with germline, which may come from a read error. The chain uses TRBV7-2 and TRBJ2-4, with D possibly being TRBD1 or TRBD2 (6 bases each). Germline V gives CDR1 SGHTA, CDR2 FQGNSA. The CDR3 runs to 15 residues. Written as DNA, the CDR3 is TGTGGCAGCGGCTCGGAGGGGGGAGCCAAAAACACGCAGTACTTC. Translated, it gives CGSGSEGGAKNTQYF.

By its share, this clonotype is medium-sized. The CDR3 DNA follows: TGTGCCAGCAGCTTATCGACAGGGGCGTTCACAGATACGCAGTATTTT. As protein: CASSLSTGAFTDTQYF. The chain has TRBV7-8 and TRBJ2-3; 8 positions agree with TRBD1. This CDR3 is 16 amino acids long. Germline V gives CDR1 SGHVS, CDR2 FQNEAQ. V was pared by 2 bases and J by 2 bases, with 6 bases of the junction left unmatched.

Sample share makes this clonotype medium-sized. The J gene is TRBJ2-3, the V gene TRBV7-2, with D unresolved. Germline CDR1 is SGHTA and CDR2 is FQGNSA. V was shortened by 2 bases and J by 2 bases, with 11 bases between the two germline ends. The CDR3 length is 15 residues. The CDR3: CASSLWVQFTDTQYF. The CDR3 nucleotides are TGTGCCAGCAGCTTATGGGTACAGTTCACAGATACGCAGTATTTT.

At least ten counts were recorded for this clonotype. The chain employs TRBV7-2 and TRBJ2-7; possibly TRBD2 for D (5 bases). The closer fit of TRBJ2-5 to the DNA end suggests the J call may be wrong. The CDR3 spans 13 residues. Germline CDR1 is SGHTA and CDR2 is FQGNSA. CDR3 sequence: CASSYTDWKTQYF. The CDR3, as DNA: TGTGCCAGCAGCTACACGGACTGGAAGACCCAGTACTTC.

In regard to this clonotype: The final CDR3 position lacks the conserved phenylalanine or tryptophan, pointing to a likely read error. The limits of the CDR3 on the DNA are not certain, so only TCRdb's listed CDR3 is given. The V and J genes are TRBV6-5 and TRBJ1-1; the table's D call, TRBD1, has no DNA check behind it. The germline CDR1 and CDR2 sequences are MNHEY and SVGAGI. The CDR3 totals 16 residues, both ends included. CDR3 amino acids: CASSYYLGAASSTSGQ.

This clonotype was seen only a few times. The chain couples TRBV6-1 to TRBJ2-5; D is possibly TRBD1 (5 bases). Deletions cut 6 bases from V and 2 bases from J, with 10 bases between. CDR3 size: 13 residues. Germline CDR1 is MNHNS and CDR2 is SASEGT. The CDR3 sequence: CASRQDRQETQYF. Here the CDR3 DNA reads TGTGCCAGCAGACAAGACAGACAAGAGACCCAGTACTTC.

CDR3 DNA: TGTGCCAGCAGTTTACTGCGAGGGGGGGTCTCTGGGGCCAACGTCCTGACTTTC. Translating gives CASSLLRGGVSGANVLTF. V and J are TRBV6-2 or TRBV6-3 and TRBJ2-6; weak D call: TRBD2 (7 bases). Germline CDR1 and CDR2: MNHEY and SVGEGT. This CDR3 has 18 residues. Trimming removed 4 bases at V and 0 bases at J, with 16 bases between.